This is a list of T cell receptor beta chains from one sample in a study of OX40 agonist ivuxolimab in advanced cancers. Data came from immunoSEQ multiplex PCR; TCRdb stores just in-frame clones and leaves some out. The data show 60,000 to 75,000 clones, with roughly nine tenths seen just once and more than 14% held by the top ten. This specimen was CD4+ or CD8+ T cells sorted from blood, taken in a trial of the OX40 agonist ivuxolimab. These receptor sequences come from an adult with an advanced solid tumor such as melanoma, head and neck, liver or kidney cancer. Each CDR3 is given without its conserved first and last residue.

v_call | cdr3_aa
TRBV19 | ASSISGGGYT
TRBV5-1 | ASREADATYNEQF
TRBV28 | ASRFSATTGGRNEKLF
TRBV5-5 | ASSLLDSSYEQY
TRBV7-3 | ASSDPGGTDTQY
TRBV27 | ASSPDWDRGYGYT
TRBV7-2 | ASSLTLGGGTDTQY
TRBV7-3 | ASSQTGQGGNEQY
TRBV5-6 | ASSLGTVGQPQH
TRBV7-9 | ASRVDSDTEAF
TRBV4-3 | ASSGSHTRGEKLF